What follows is one T cell receptor (beta chain) and its context. Its target is not known. Libraries for TCR beta were made by quantitative 5'-RACE with molecular barcodes. TCRdb itself ran the 5' RACE reads through MiXCR, one entry per CDR3 protein. The table has roughly 470,000 distinct CDR3 sequences, roughly a quarter seen once. Germline V lookup: CDR1 DFQATT, CDR2 SNEGSKA (reference sequence). This CDR3 comprises 15 residues. V was trimmed by 6 bases and J by 2 bases, leaving 14 bases between them. These data belong to a study of CD8 T cells in ankylosing spondylitis. Study conclusions and caveats: Roughly 8 highly homologous variants made up a TCR beta motif, and this motif appeared characteristic of ankylosing spondylitis blood. As reported, disease-linked clones showed significant enrichment in matched ankylosing spondylitis synovial fluid.

The sequenced material came from blood, either unsorted or a sorted T cell fraction (not recorded which). V usage is TRBV20-1 and J usage is TRBJ1-6; D is perhaps TRBD1 (5 bases). The receptor's source is a male donor with ankylosing spondylitis. The DNA of the CDR3 is TGCAGTGCCTCTGGGGCCAGCGCCTATAATTCACCCCTCCACTTT. This codes for CSASGASAYNSPLHF.